Shown below are 26 T cell receptor beta chains from a single sample sequenced in a study of shared clonotypes between healthy human individuals. CD8 cells regarded as naive lacked CD45RO, were positively chosen for CCR7, and omitted terminally differentiated effector memory CD45RA+ cells. Only in-frame clones appear in the TCRdb table, and some are missing; sequencing was by immunoSEQ multiplex PCR. The sample records about 550,000 clones, about 95% being singletons. What was sequenced was naive CD8+ T cells sorted from blood. Receptors were obtained from a woman younger than 45 in good health.

V gene TRBV6-1 combines with J gene TRBJ1-3, with a tentative D call TRBD1 (6 bases). CDR3 length: 16 residues. CDR1 MNHNS and CDR2 SASEGT come from the germline V gene. V was pared by 1 base and J by 0 bases, with 10 bases between. Written as DNA, the CDR3 is TGTGCCAGCAGTGAAGATCAGGGGACCTCTGGAAACACCATATATTTT. Its translation: CASSEDQGTSGNTIYF.

The chain couples TRBV10-3 to TRBJ2-1; D possibly matches TRBD1 or TRBD2 (7 bases each). CDR1 ENHRY and CDR2 SYGVKD come from the germline V gene. Trimming removed 10 bases at V and 7 bases at J, with 17 bases between. The CDR3 sequence is 13 residues long. In nucleotides, the CDR3 is TGTGCCAGCGACGCAGGGGGGGGAAATGAGCAGTTCTTC. This gives the protein CASDAGGGNEQFF.

The chain uses TRBV6-1 and TRBJ1-3; D is unresolved. Trimming removed 6 bases from V and 1 base from J, with 10 bases in between. The CDR3 runs 14 residues. Germline values: CDR1 MNHNS, CDR2 SASEGT. Written as DNA, the CDR3 is TGTGCCAGCAGATCGAGAGGGTCTGGAAACACCATATATTTT. Amino acid sequence: CASRSRGSGNTIYF.

This chain uses TRBV12-2 with TRBJ2-7; the D call of TRBD1 is as the table states it, not checked on the DNA. TRBV12-2 is noted as a pseudogene. The CDR3 extends over 15 amino acids. Here the CDR3 DNA reads TGTGCAAGTCGCTTAGTGGGACAGACCTCCTACGAGCAGTACTTC. Translated, it gives CASRLVGQTSYEQYF.

CDR3 DNA sequence: TGTGCCAGTAGGGCGACAAGATTTTACAATGAGCAGTTCTTC. Translation: CASRATRFYNEQFF. The chain employs TRBV19 and TRBJ2-1, with D uncertain. The CDR3 extends over 14 amino acids. The V and J ends lost 6 bases and 4 bases respectively, with 13 bases between them. The germline CDR1 and CDR2 sequences are LNHDA and SQIVND (reference sequence).

V is TRBV10-3 and J is TRBJ2-5, with 8 positions matching TRBD1. With V trimmed by 3 bases and J by 4 bases, 10 bases remained unmatched. The CDR3 covers 16 residues. Germline V CDR1 and CDR2: ENHRY, SYGVKD. The CDR3 bases are TGTGCCATCAGTGATCCGACAGGGGTGGTAGGAGAGACCCAGTACTTC. This translates into CAISDPTGVVGETQYF.

The rearrangement uses TRBV6-5 and TRBJ1-1; D is possibly TRBD1 (6 bases). The germline CDR1 and CDR2 sequences are MNHEY and SVGAGI. With 6 bases removed from V and 4 bases from J, the gap between germline ends came to 12 bases. The CDR3 sequence is 13 residues long. The CDR3 DNA sequence: TGTGCCAGCAGACATCAGGGGACCACTGAAGCTTTCTTT. This codes for CASRHQGTTEAFF.

This chain links TRBV27 with TRBJ2-5; 7 positions match TRBD2. The last part of the DNA fits TRBJ2-7 better; the J call may be wrong. The CDR3 consists of 13 residues. Germline loops: CDR1 MNHEY, CDR2 SMNVEV (reference sequence). The CDR3 sequence is CASSFASGYEQYF. In DNA, the CDR3 is TGTGCCAGCAGTTTCGCTAGCGGCTACGAGCAGTACTTC.

CDR3 sequence reads: CASSLGDHTGELFF. The CDR3, as DNA: TGTGCCAGCAGCTTGGGGGACCACACCGGGGAGCTGTTTTTT. The genes are TRBV5-4 and TRBJ2-2; D possibly matches TRBD1 or TRBD2 (5 bases each). The CDR3 has 14 amino acids. CDR1 SGHNT and CDR2 YYREEE come from the germline V gene (reference sequence). V lost 0 bases and J lost 3, with 6 bases in between.

This clone occurred once. The chain uses TRBV5-1 and TRBJ2-5, with a possible D match to TRBD2 (5 bases). V dropped 0 bases and J dropped 5 bases, with 17 bases sitting between them. Germline V gene lookup returns CDR1 SGHRS and CDR2 YFSETQ. The CDR3 totals 16 residues. The CDR3 DNA is TGCGCCAGCAGCTTGGGTTCGGAACCACCGGGGGAGACCCAGTACTTC. Its translation: CASSLGSEPPGETQYF.

This chain connects TRBV10-2 to TRBJ2-5; D not resolved. The CDR3 loop spans 13 amino acids. Germline loops: CDR1 WSHSY, CDR2 SAAADI. Trimming stripped 5 bases from V and 4 bases from J, with 11 bases between. The CDR3 loop is CASSRIALETQYF. The CDR3 DNA sequence: TGCGCCAGCAGTCGGATAGCACTAGAGACCCAGTACTTC.

The chain combines TRBV14 with TRBJ2-1; D gene ambiguous. The CDR3 is made up of 11 amino acids. Germline V gene data show CDR1 as SGHDN and CDR2 as FVKESK. The V and J ends lost 1 base and 6 bases respectively, with 1 base between them. This CDR3 reads CASSQANEQFF. The CDR3 DNA reads TGTGCCAGCAGCCAAGCCAATGAGCAGTTCTTC. The full variable domain, rest sourced from reference TRBV14 and TRBJ2-1, is EAGVTQFPSHSVIEKGQTVTLRCDPISGHDNLYWYRRVMGKEIKFLLHFVKESKQDESGMPNNRFLAERTGGTYSTLKVQPAELEDSGVYFCASSQANEQFFGPGTRLTVL.

The gene calls are TRBV4-2 and TRBJ2-2, with 8 bases identical to TRBD2. V lost 1 base to trimming and J lost 7 bases; unmatched junction nucleotides: 8. This CDR3 comprises 16 residues. Germline CDR1 and CDR2: LGHNA and YNFKEQ. Here the CDR3 DNA reads TGTGCCAGCAGCCAAGTACGGGAGGGCCGGGGCGGGGAGCTGTTTTTT. As protein: CASSQVREGRGGELFF.

J is TRBJ2-1 and V is TRBV28; D perhaps matches TRBD2 (5 bases). The CDR3 has 15 residues. Trimming removed 5 bases at V and 7 bases at J, with 18 bases between. In germline, CDR1 is MDHEN, CDR2 SYDVKM. The CDR3 DNA reads TGTGCCAGCAGTCCCTATGTGGGAGATGGGAATGAGCAGTTCTTC. It yields the protein CASSPYVGDGNEQFF.

This clone was seen a single time. The J gene is TRBJ2-5, the V gene TRBV11-1; 8 nucleotides agree with TRBD1. CDR3 size: 14 residues. The trim removed 4 bases at V and 5 bases at J, leaving 6 bases unmatched. Germline CDR1 SGHAT, CDR2 FQDESV (reference sequence). The CDR3 DNA follows: TGTGCCAGCAGCTCGGACAGGGAGCGGGAGACCCAGTACTTC. Translated, it gives CASSSDRERETQYF.

CDR3 nucleotide sequence: TGTGCCAGCAGCTTTTCCGCGTTATCAGACGAGCAGTACTTC. It translates to CASSFSALSDEQYF. The J gene is TRBJ2-7, the V gene TRBV27, with D unclear. The CDR3 totals 14 residues. Trimming removed 6 bases at V and 5 bases at J, with 17 bases between. From germline, CDR1 is MNHEY and CDR2 SMNVEV (reference sequence).

The V and J genes are TRBV10-1 and TRBJ2-1; D not certain. Germline loops: CDR1 WNHNN, CDR2 SYGVQD (reference sequence). The V and J ends lost 0 bases and 8 bases respectively, with 17 bases between them. The CDR3 length is 16 residues. The CDR3 coding sequence is TGCGCCAGCAGTGAGTCGACTGCTAGAGTCGTCCATGAGCAGTTCTTC. Its translation: CASSESTARVVHEQFF.

The chain employs TRBV27 and TRBJ1-2; D gene uncertain. The germline V gene encodes CDR1 MNHEY and CDR2 SMNVEV (reference sequence). Trimming took off 0 bases at V and 4 bases at J, with 15 bases between the two ends. There are 16 residues in the CDR3. DNA of the CDR3: TGTGCCAGCAGTTTATCGGCTGGGCTCGGGTCCTATGGCTACACCTTC. This encodes CASSLSAGLGSYGYTF.

The rearrangement joins TRBV9 to TRBJ1-4, with 11 bases fitting TRBD1. Germline V gene sequence: CDR1 SGDLS, CDR2 YYNGEE. This CDR3 is 16 amino acids long. V gave up 3 bases and J gave up 8 bases; unmatched junction bases: 9. DNA of the CDR3: TGTGCCAGCAGCGCACCGGGACAGGGGGTAGGGGAAAAACTGTTTTTT. Protein: CASSAPGQGVGEKLFF.

The chain is built from TRBV27 and TRBJ2-5; D is perhaps TRBD2 (6 bases). The closer fit of TRBJ2-7 to the DNA end suggests the J call may be wrong. Germline assignment: CDR1 MNHEY and CDR2 SMNVEV (reference sequence). The CDR3 runs to 15 residues. Here the CDR3 DNA reads TGTGCCAGCAGTATCCGGGACTCCACCTCCTACGAGCAGTACTTC. Its translation is CASSIRDSTSYEQYF.

This chain uses TRBV7-8 with TRBJ2-7; TRBD1 agrees at 8 bases. V shed 5 bases and J 5 bases; nucleotides not matched to a gene: 8. This CDR3 is 14 amino acids long. Germline V gives CDR1 SGHVS, CDR2 FQNEAQ. CDR3 bases: TGTGCCAGCAGCGCGGACAGGGCTCCCCACGAGCAGTACTTC. Protein sequence: CASSADRAPHEQYF.

The chain is built from TRBV28 and TRBJ2-5; D uncertain. From germline, CDR1 is MDHEN and CDR2 SYDVKM. The CDR3 sequence is 12 residues long. The V gene lost 6 bases and the J gene lost 0 bases, with 5 bases spanning the gap. CDR3 DNA: TGTGCCAGCAGACGGTACCAAGAGACCCAGTACTTC. Translation: CASRRYQETQYF.

This chain uses TRBV15 with TRBJ2-7; D is tentatively TRBD1 or TRBD2 (5 bases each). CDR3 length equals 14 residues. The V gene's germline CDR1 is LNHNV and CDR2 YYDKDF (reference sequence). Trimming took 0 bases from V and 5 from J, leaving 11 bases between them. The CDR3 region has the DNA TGTGCCACCAGCAGAGATCGAGGGGATAACGAGCAGTACTTC. This encodes CATSRDRGDNEQYF.

V gene TRBV5-4 combines with J gene TRBJ2-7; possible D gene TRBD2, 7 bases. CDR3 length: 16 residues. Deletions cut 1 base from V and 5 bases from J, with 19 bases between. CDR1 and CDR2 (germline): SGHNT, YYREEE (reference sequence). CDR3 sequence: CASSLWAGGLWDEQYF. In DNA, the CDR3 is TGTGCCAGCAGCTTGTGGGCCGGGGGGCTCTGGGACGAGCAGTACTTC. The variable domain in full, completed from reference TRBV5-4 and TRBJ2-7, reads ETGVTQSPTHLIKTRGQQVTLRCSSQSGHNTVSWYQQALGQGPQFIFQYYREEENGRGNFPPRFSGLQFPNYSSELNVNALELDDSALYLCASSLWAGGLWDEQYFGPGTRLTVT.

V usage is TRBV27 and J usage is TRBJ2-5; D remains unclear. Germline CDR1 is MNHEY and CDR2 is SMNVEV (reference sequence). V was trimmed by 1 base and J by 5 bases, leaving 11 bases between them. The CDR3 covers 14 residues. CDR3 DNA: TGTGCCAGCAGTTTATGGTTGGGGTGGGAGACCCAGTACTTC. Translation: CASSLWLGWETQYF.

As DNA, the CDR3 is TGCGCCAGTCCTCTCTTCAGCTGGAACACCATATATTTT. Translation: CASPLFSWNTIYF. V and J are TRBV5-1 and TRBJ1-3; D not certain. The CDR3 is 13 amino acids. V lost 8 bases and J 7 bases, leaving 16 bases between the germline ends. Germline CDR1 is SGHRS and CDR2 is YFSETQ.